Shown below are 2 T cell receptor beta chains from a single sample sequenced in a study of cytomegalovirus exposure and HLA in healthy donors. The primer mix had 60 Vbeta and 13 Jbeta primers. Here immunoSEQ multiplex PCR was the method, and the copy in TCRdb shows in-frame clones only, minus some. The sample has fewer than 120,000 clones, more than 65% seen once; the top ten hold roughly an eighth. Input material: PBMCs. The receptors come from a man between 25 and 39 years old in good health and CMV-seropositive.

This clone was recorded only once. The J gene is TRBJ1-2, the V gene TRBV4-1; 9 nucleotides align to TRBD1. J was trimmed by 1 base and V by 3 bases; bases with no gene match: 12. The germline gives CDR1 MGHRA, CDR2 YSYEKL. There are 18 residues in the CDR3. CDR3 in DNA: TGCGCCAGCAGCCACCCCCCGGACAGGGGTTATGATAACTATGGCTACACCTTC. This gives the protein CASSHPPDRGYDNYGYTF.

In the case of this clone: The junction does not match germline at one end; this may be a read error. The chain is built from TRBV27 and TRBJ2-6, with 9 bases aligning to TRBD1. The CDR3 length is 18 residues. Germline V gives CDR1 MNHEY, CDR2 SMNVEV (reference sequence). The CDR3 nucleotides read TGTGCCAGCAGTAGCTGGGACAGGGCCAACTCTGGGGCCAACGGCCTGACTTTC. Translated, it gives CASSSWDRANSGANGLTF.